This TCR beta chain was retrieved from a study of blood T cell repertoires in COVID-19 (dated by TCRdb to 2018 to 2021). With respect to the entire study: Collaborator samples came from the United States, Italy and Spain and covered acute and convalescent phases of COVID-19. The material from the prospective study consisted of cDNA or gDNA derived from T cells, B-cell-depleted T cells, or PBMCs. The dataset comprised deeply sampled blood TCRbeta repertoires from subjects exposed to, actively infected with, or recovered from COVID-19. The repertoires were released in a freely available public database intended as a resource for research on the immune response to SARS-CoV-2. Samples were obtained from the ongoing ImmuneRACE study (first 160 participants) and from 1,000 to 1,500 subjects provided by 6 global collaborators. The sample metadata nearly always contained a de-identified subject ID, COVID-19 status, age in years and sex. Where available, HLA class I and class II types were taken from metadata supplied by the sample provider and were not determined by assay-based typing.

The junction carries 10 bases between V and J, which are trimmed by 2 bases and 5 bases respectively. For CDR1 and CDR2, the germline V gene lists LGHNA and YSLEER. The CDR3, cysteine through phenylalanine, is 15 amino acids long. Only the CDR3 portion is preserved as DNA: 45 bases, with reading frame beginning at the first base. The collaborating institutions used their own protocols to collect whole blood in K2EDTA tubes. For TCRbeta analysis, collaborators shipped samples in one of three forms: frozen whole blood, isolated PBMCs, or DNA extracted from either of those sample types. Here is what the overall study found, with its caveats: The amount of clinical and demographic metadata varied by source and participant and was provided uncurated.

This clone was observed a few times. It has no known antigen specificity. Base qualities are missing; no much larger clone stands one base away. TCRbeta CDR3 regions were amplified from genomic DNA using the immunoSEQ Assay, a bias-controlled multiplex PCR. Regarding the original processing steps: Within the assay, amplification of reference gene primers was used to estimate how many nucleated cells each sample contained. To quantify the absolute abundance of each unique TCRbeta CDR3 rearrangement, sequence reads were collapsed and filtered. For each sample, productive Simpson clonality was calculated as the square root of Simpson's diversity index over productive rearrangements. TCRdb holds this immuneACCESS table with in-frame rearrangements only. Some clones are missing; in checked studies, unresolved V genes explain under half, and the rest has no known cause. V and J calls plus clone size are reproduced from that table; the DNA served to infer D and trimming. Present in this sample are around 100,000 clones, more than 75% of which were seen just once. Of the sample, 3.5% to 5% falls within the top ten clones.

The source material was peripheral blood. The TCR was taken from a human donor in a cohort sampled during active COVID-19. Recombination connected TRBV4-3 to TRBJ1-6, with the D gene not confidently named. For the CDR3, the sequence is CASSQSTEHNSPLHF. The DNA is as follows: TGCGCCAGCAGCCAATCCACCGAGCATAATTCACCCCTCCACTTT.